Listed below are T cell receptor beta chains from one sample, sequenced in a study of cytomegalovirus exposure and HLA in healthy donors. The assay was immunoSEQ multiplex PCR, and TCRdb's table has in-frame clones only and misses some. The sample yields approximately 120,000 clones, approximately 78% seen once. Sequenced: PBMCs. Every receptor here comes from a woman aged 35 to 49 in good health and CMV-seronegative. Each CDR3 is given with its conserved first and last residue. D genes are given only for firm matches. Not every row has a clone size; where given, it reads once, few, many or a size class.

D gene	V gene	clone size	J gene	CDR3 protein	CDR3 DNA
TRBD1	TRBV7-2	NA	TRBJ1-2	CASSPTGRGLFGYTF	TGTGCCAGCAGCCCTACTGGAAGGGGGCTGTTTGGCTACACCTTC
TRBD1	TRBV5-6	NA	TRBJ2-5	CASKQGEETQYF	TGTGCCAGTAAACAGGGGGAAGAGACCCAGTACTTC
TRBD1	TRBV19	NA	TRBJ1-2	CASINPGQGVYGYTF	TGTGCCAGTATCAACCCGGGACAGGGCGTATATGGCTACACCTTC
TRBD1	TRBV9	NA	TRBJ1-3	CASSERQGSGNTIYF	TGTGCCAGCAGCGAGAGACAGGGATCTGGAAACACCATATATTTT
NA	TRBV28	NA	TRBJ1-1	CASSFPRSLTEAFF	TGTGCCAGCAGTTTTCCCCGGTCCCTGACTGAAGCTTTCTTT
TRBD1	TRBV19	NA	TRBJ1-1	CATRDRGNTEAFF	TGTGCCACCCGGGACAGGGGGAACACTGAAGCTTTCTTT
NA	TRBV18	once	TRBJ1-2	CASSPSPGWGGYGYTF	TGTGCCAGCTCACCGTCCCCAGGATGGGGCGGCTATGGCTACACCTTC
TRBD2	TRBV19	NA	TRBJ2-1	CASSPGRAPNNEQFF	TGTGCCAGTAGCCCCGGGAGGGCCCCAAACAATGAGCAGTTCTTC
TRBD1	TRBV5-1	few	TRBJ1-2	CASSPDRYYGYTF	TGCGCCAGCAGCCCGGACAGGTACTATGGCTACACCTTC
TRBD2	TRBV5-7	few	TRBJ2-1	CASSLGLAGGSYNEQFF	TGTGCCAGCAGCCTGGGCTTGGCGGGAGGGTCCTACAATGAGCAGTTCTTC
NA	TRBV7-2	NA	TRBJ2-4	CASSPKGPGSFNIQYF	TGTGCCAGCAGCCCTAAAGGCCCCGGGTCGTTCAACATTCAGTACTTC
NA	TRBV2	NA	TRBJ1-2	CASSGQANYGYTF	TGTGCCAGCAGTGGACAGGCTAACTATGGCTACACCTTC
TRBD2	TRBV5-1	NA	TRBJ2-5	CASSLERGMKTQYF	TGCGCCAGCAGCTTGGAGCGGGGGATGAAGACCCAGTACTTC
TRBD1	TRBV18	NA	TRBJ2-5	CASSLDREETQYF	TGTGCCAGCTCACTAGACAGGGAGGAGACCCAGTACTTC